This T cell receptor (beta chain) originates from a study of T cells after yellow fever vaccination. The 5'RACE template-switching step produced TCR cDNA and added a universal primer site and UMIs. One entry per CDR3 protein, called by TCRdb with MiXCR from the 5' RACE reads. This table holds some 320,000 distinct CDR3 sequences, roughly 8.7% found once. The CDR3 covers 12 residues. The V gene lost 3 bases and the J gene lost 3 bases, with 5 bases spanning the gap. This clonotype was counted a few times. As yet, its antigen is unknown. Study-level points and caveats: The study noted that FACS-sorted repertoires could contain abundant clonotypes contaminating from the bulk population. Reappearance after the booster was observed for most primary-vaccination clones (roughly 97% CD4, more than 70% CD8).

The chain has TRBV12-3 or TRBV12-4 and TRBJ2-5; D not certain. This sequence was found in a man younger than 35 who received the YFV17D yellow fever vaccine. The sequenced sample was CD4+ T cells sorted from PBMCs, obtained 5 days after the yellow fever booster vaccination. DNA of the CDR3: TGTGCCAGCAGTTTCGTGGAAGAGACCCAGTACTTC. Its protein product is CASSFVEETQYF.